This TCR beta chain was captured in a study of response to subunit inactivated influenza vaccine. Trimming pared 5 bases from V and 0 bases from J, leaving 8 bases between. The CDR3 extends over 14 amino acids. The V gene's germline CDR1 is SEHNR and CDR2 FQNEAQ (reference sequence). Using its own MiXCR run on the RT-PCR reads, TCRdb lists one record per CDR3 protein. This repertoire shows around 750,000 distinct CDR3 sequences, 21% found once; its top ten account for 9.5% to 13%. A few counts support this clonotype. This receptor was taken from a man aged 50-60 years who received an inactivated influenza vaccine. The sequencing here drew on PBMCs from blood, taken less than 6 days after vaccination. The chain carries TRBV7-9 and TRBJ2-1; D unclear. CDR3 in DNA: TGTGCCAGCAGCGACGCCCCCTCCTACAATGAGCAGTTCTTC. The encoded protein is CASSDAPSYNEQFF.